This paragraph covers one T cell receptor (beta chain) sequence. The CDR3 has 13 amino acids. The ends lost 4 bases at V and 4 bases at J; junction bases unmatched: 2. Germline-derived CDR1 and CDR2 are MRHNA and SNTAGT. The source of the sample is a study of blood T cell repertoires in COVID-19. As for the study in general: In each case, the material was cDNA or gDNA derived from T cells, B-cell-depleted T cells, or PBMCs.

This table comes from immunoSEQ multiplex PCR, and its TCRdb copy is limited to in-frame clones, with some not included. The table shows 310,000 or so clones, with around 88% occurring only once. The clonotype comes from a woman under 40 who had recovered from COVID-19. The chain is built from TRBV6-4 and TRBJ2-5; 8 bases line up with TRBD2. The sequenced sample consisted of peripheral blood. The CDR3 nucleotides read TGTGCCAGCAGTGTGGCGGGGGGAGAGACCCAGTACTTC. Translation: CASSVAGGETQYF.